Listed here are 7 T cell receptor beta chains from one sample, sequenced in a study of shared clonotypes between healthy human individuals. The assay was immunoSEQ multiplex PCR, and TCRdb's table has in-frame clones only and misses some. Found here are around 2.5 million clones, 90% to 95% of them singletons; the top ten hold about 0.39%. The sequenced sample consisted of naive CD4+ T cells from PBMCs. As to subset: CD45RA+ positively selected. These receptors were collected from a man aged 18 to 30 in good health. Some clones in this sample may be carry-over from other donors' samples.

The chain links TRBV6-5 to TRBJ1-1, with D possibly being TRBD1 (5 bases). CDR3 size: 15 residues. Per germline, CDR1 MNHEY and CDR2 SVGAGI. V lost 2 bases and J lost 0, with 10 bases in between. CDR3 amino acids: CASSYGAGVNTEAFF. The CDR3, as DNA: TGTGCCAGCAGTTACGGTGCGGGGGTGAACACTGAAGCTTTCTTT.

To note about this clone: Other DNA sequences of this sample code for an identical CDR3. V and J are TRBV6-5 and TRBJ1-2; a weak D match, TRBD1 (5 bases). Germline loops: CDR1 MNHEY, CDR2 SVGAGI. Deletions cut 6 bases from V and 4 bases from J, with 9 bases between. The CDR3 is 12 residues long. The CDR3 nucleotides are TGTGCCAGCAGCCCAGGGTCCTATGGCTACACCTTC. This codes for CASSPGSYGYTF.

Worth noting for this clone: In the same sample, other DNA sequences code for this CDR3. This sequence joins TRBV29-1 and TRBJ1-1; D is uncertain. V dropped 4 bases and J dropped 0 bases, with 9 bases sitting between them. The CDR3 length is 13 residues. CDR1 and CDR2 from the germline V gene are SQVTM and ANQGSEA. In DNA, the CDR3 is TGCAGCGTTGTAGGGTTGATGAACACTGAAGCTTTCTTT. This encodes CSVVGLMNTEAFF. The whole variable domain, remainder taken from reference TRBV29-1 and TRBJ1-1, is SAVISQKPSRDICQRGTSLTIQCQVDSQVTMMFWYRQQPGQSLTLIATANQGSEATYESGFVIDKFPISRPNLTFSTLTVSNMSPEDSSIYLCSVVGLMNTEAFFGQGTRLTVV.

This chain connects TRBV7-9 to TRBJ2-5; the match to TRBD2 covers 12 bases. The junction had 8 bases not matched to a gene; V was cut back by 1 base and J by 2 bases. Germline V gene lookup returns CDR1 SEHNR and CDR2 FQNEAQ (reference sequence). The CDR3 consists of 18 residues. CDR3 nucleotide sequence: TGTGCCAGCAGCTTAGGTCTAGCGGGAGGGCCCGGGCAAGAGACCCAGTACTTC. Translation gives CASSLGLAGGPGQETQYF.

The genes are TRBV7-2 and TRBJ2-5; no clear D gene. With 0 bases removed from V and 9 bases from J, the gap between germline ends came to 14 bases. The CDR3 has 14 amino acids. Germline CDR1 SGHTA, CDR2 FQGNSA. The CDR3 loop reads CASSLAARLWAQYF. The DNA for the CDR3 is TGTGCCAGCAGCTTAGCGGCACGTTTGTGGGCCCAGTACTTC.

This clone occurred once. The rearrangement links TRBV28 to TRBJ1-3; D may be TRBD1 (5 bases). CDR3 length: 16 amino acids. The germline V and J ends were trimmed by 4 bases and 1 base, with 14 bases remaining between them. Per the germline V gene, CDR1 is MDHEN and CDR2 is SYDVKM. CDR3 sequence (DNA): TGTGCCAGCAGTTCCCCCGGACGGGGGTCTGGAAACACCATATATTTT. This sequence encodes CASSSPGRGSGNTIYF.

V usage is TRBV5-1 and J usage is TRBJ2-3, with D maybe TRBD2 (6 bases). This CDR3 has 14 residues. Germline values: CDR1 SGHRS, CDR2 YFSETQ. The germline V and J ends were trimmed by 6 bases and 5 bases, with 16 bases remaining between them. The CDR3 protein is CASTRGGREDTQYF. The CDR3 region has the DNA TGCGCCAGCACCCGAGGAGGGCGAGAAGATACGCAGTATTTT.